The rows below give T cell receptor beta chains drawn from one sample of a study of chemoradiotherapy in HPV16-positive cancers. The assay was immunoSEQ multiplex PCR, and TCRdb's table has in-frame clones only and misses some. The sample contains 6,500 to 9,000 clones, about 89% of which appear only once. Sequenced here: tumor tissue, sampled from a patient who underwent chemoradiotherapy. These receptors came from a human donor with HPV-associated anogenital cancer. The CDR3 runs from the conserved cysteine through the conserved F or W.

>TRBV4-3
CASSQDGAGDTQYF
>TRBV5-6
CASSPPGRYTTDTQYF
>TRBV4-3
CASSQDVRGISGYEQYF
>TRBV11-2
CASSFDRGHTIYF
>TRBV30
CAASWGPNEQFF
>TRBV29-1
CSAPSGGYYNEQFF
>TRBV11-3
CASSQNSRERGEQFF
>TRBV6-5
CASSYRGSKAFF
>TRBV4-3
CASSRGTISYEQYF
>TRBV27
CASSFVRNQPQHF
>TRBV11-3
CASSFGLSGSIDEQFF
>TRBV7-6
CASSLVHDQPQHF
>TRBV29-1
CSVVGGGGSYNEQFF
>TRBV11-3
CASSLGHSYEQYF
>TRBV7-2
CASSLEGSRVKYF
>TRBV14
CASSSSGVVLTF
>TRBV5-1
CASSLAQKGETQYF
>TRBV4-1
CASSQGGQGMAGELFF